A single sample is the source of the 20 T cell receptor beta chains below, sequenced in a study of Graves' ophthalmopathy and Graves' hyperthyroidism. RNA transcripts served as template for amplifying TCR beta CDR3 sequences. The workflow started with a first-round RT-PCR run with HTBI primers and then moved on to a second-round multiplex PCR. TCRdb fed the multiplex PCR reads into MiXCR, producing one record per CDR3 protein. This sample yields approximately 640,000 distinct CDR3 sequences, of which 35% to 50% are seen a single time; more than 2.5% belongs to the top ten. The sample consisted of peripheral blood. These receptors were collected from an adult man with Graves' ophthalmopathy.

The rearrangement joins TRBV6-5 to TRBJ1-1; TRBD1 agrees at 7 bases. Germline values: CDR1 MNHEY, CDR2 SVGAGI. V lost 4 bases to trimming and J lost 7 bases; unmatched junction nucleotides: 3. The CDR3 sequence is 12 residues long. CDR3 bases: TGTGCCAGCAGTTCCGGACAGGTTGAAGCTTTCTTT. It encodes CASSSGQVEAFF.

This clonotype appeared many times. The CDR3 sequence: CASSPTWGTEAFF. The DNA of the CDR3 is TGTGCCAGCAGTCCGACGTGGGGAACTGAAGCTTTCTTT. The rearrangement joins TRBV12-3 or TRBV12-4 to TRBJ1-1; D call uncertain. V was shortened by 5 bases and J by 5 bases, with 12 bases between the two germline ends. CDR3 length: 13 amino acids.

This clonotype was seen a few times. The V and J genes are TRBV12-3 or TRBV12-4 and TRBJ1-6; no definite D call. This CDR3 region has 13 residues. The ends were cut back, 5 bases at V and 9 bases at J, with 11 bases in the middle. CDR3 loop: CASSARNGSPLHF. CDR3 DNA: TGTGCCAGCAGTGCCCGAAATGGTTCACCCCTCCACTTT.

The chain is built from TRBV3-1 and TRBJ2-5; TRBD1 agrees at 7 bases. CDR3 length: 15 residues. Looked up from germline, CDR1 is LGHDT and CDR2 is YNNKEL (reference sequence). Losses at the gene ends were 6 bases for V and 3 bases for J; bases not matched to a gene: 10. CDR3 coding DNA: TGTGCCAGCAGGCACTGGAACGACAGGGAAGAGACCCAGTACTTC. Protein: CASRHWNDREETQYF.

This clonotype was detected only a few times. The chain has TRBV10-3 and TRBJ2-7, with TRBD2 identical over 10 bases. Germline V gene lookup returns CDR1 ENHRY and CDR2 SYGVKD. The ends lost 10 bases at V and 0 bases at J; junction bases unmatched: 9. The CDR3 totals 15 residues. The CDR3: CASKRLAGVSYEQYF. CDR3 DNA: TGTGCCAGCAAACGGCTAGCGGGAGTCTCCTACGAGCAGTACTTC.

This clonotype was found once. The chain recombines TRBV9 with TRBJ1-6; D not resolved. CDR1 and CDR2 (germline): SGDLS, YYNGEE. Trimming left V 4 bases short and J 12 bases short, with 2 bases between. The CDR3 extends over 9 amino acids. CDR3 nucleotide sequence: TGTGCCAGCAGCTTACCCCTCCACTTT. It yields the protein CASSLPLHF.

The chain employs TRBV9 and TRBJ2-7, with D perhaps given as TRBD1 or TRBD2 (5 bases each). The CDR3 totals 15 residues. Germline V gene data show CDR1 as SGDLS and CDR2 as YYNGEE. Trimming pared 0 bases from V and 5 bases from J, leaving 15 bases between. The CDR3 DNA reads as TGTGCCAGCAGCGTAGATCCCTCGGGGCTTAACGAGCAGTACTTC. It translates to CASSVDPSGLNEQYF.

This clonotype was detected only a few times. The rearrangement joins TRBV7-8 to TRBJ1-1; D is ambiguous. Germline loops: CDR1 SGHVS, CDR2 FQNEAQ. Trimming cost V 5 bases and J 0 bases, with 16 bases left between them. This CDR3 comprises 16 residues. As DNA, the CDR3 is TGTGCCAGCAGCCCCCTGTCTCAAGGACTGAACACTGAAGCTTTCTTT. It yields the protein CASSPLSQGLNTEAFF.

In this sample, this clonotype turned up many times. This rearrangement joins TRBV29-1 to TRBJ1-2; the match to TRBD1 covers 7 bases. Germline V CDR1 and CDR2: SQVTM, ANQGSEA. The CDR3 extends over 13 amino acids. V gave up 4 bases and J gave up 4 bases; unmatched junction bases: 6. The CDR3 is CSVVPGGGYGYTF. The CDR3 bases are TGCAGCGTTGTGCCAGGGGGGGGCTATGGCTACACCTTC.

The rearrangement links TRBV5-4 to TRBJ1-1, with a possible D match to TRBD1 (5 bases). There are 14 residues in the CDR3. Germline V lookup: CDR1 SGHNT, CDR2 YYREEE (reference sequence). V was shortened by 4 bases and J by 4 bases, with 14 bases between the two germline ends. The CDR3 here is CASSNTGRGTEAFF. CDR3 DNA sequence: TGTGCCAGCAGCAATACAGGAAGGGGCACTGAAGCTTTCTTT.

This clonotype occurred many times. The rearrangement uses TRBV5-4 and TRBJ1-2; TRBD1 aligns across 8 bases. Germline V CDR1 and CDR2: SGHNT, YYREEE (reference sequence). The J segment lost 1 base and the V segment lost 0 bases, leaving 2 bases of the junction unmatched. This CDR3 region has 15 residues. Written as DNA, the CDR3 is TGTGCCAGCAGCTTGGGACAGGGGCGTAACTATGGCTACACCTTC. Protein product: CASSLGQGRNYGYTF.

This clonotype was counted ten times or more. The V call is TRBV7-8, the J call TRBJ1-2; no clear D gene. This CDR3 has 14 residues. V gave up 7 bases and J gave up 1 base, with 13 bases separating them. Germline lookup yields CDR1 SGHVS and CDR2 FQNEAQ. CDR3 in amino acids: CASTPVGYNYGYTF. As DNA, the CDR3 is TGTGCCAGCACCCCCGTGGGGTATAACTATGGCTACACCTTC.

The chain recombines TRBV6-1 with TRBJ1-2; 9 bases fit TRBD1. The CDR3 has 14 residues. The V gene end was trimmed by 8 bases and the J gene end by 0 bases; junction bases not matched to a gene: 4. Germline CDR1 and CDR2: MNHNS and SASEGT. In DNA, the CDR3 is TGTGCCAGCTTGGGGGACAGGGCTAACTATGGCTACACCTTC. Translated, it gives CASLGDRANYGYTF.

This sequence joins TRBV7-9 and TRBJ1-4, with 9 positions matching TRBD1. CDR1 is SEHNR and CDR2 is FQNEAQ in the germline V gene (reference sequence). CDR3 length: 14 residues. V shed 4 bases, J shed 7 bases, and the junction held 4 bases outside the gene matches. The CDR3 loop is CASSYRGLTEKLFF. The CDR3 DNA reads as TGTGCCAGCAGCTACAGGGGGCTCACTGAAAAACTGTTTTTT.

About this clonotype: The conserved final phenylalanine or tryptophan is absent from the CDR3, which likely points to a read error. The DNA is omitted, as the CDR3 cannot be located on it reliably, and the CDR3 follows TCRdb's listing. V gene TRBV19 combines with J gene TRBJ1-6. Inclusive of both ends, the CDR3 amounts to 8 amino acids. Germline V gives CDR1 LNHDA, CDR2 SQIVND (reference sequence). The CDR3 reads CASSIHHT.

This rearrangement joins TRBV2 to TRBJ2-5; maybe TRBD1 (6 bases). CDR3 length: 12 amino acids. The germline V and J ends were trimmed by 8 bases and 0 bases, with 7 bases remaining between them. CDR1 is SNHLY and CDR2 is FYNNEI in the germline V gene. CDR3 residues: CASGGNQETQYF. CDR3 sequence (DNA): TGTGCCAGCGGGGGCAACCAAGAGACCCAGTACTTC. The whole variable domain, remainder taken from reference TRBV2 and TRBJ2-5, is EPEVTQTPSHQVTQMGQEVILRCVPISNHLYFYWYRQILGQKVEFLVSFYNNEISEKSEIFDDQFSVERPDGSNFTLKIRSTKLEDSAMYFCASGGNQETQYFGPGTRLLVL.

A word on this clonotype: Compared with germline, one end of the junction differs, possibly owing to a read error. This chain uses TRBV7-3 with TRBJ2-6; 7 nucleotides match TRBD1. The CDR3 length is 12 residues. Germline lookup yields CDR1 SGHTA and CDR2 FQGTGA. The CDR3 DNA reads TGTGCCAGCAGCTTGGGACAGACGTCTGAAGCTTTC. The encoded protein is CASSLGQTSEAF.

This clonotype was picked up many times. V gene TRBV12-3 or TRBV12-4 combines with J gene TRBJ2-5; 9 bases fit TRBD2. This CDR3 spans 14 amino acids. J gave up 3 bases and V 6 bases, and 5 bases lay outside the gene matches. The CDR3, as DNA: TGTGCCAGCAGATCCCTAGCGGGGAAAGAGACCCAGTACTTC. Encoded protein: CASRSLAGKETQYF.

This clonotype was seen repeatedly, ten times or more. This chain connects TRBV9 to TRBJ1-4; D may be TRBD1 (5 bases). The germline V gene encodes CDR1 SGDLS and CDR2 YYNGEE. V was clipped by 0 bases and J by 7 bases, with 13 bases between them. CDR3 size: 15 residues. CDR3: CASSVEYGTSEKLFF. In DNA form, the CDR3 reads TGTGCCAGCAGCGTAGAATACGGGACTTCTGAAAAACTGTTTTTT.

As concerns this clonotype: A read error is likely, as this CDR3 ends without the conserved phenylalanine or tryptophan. The chain recombines TRBV12-3 or TRBV12-4 with TRBJ1-1; D call uncertain. There are 12 residues in the CDR3. The V end was cut by 3 bases, the J end by 8 bases, with 10 bases between. CDR3 nucleotide sequence: TGTGCCAGCAGTTTTTTACAGAAAGAAGCTTTCCTT. Its translation is CASSFLQKEAFL.